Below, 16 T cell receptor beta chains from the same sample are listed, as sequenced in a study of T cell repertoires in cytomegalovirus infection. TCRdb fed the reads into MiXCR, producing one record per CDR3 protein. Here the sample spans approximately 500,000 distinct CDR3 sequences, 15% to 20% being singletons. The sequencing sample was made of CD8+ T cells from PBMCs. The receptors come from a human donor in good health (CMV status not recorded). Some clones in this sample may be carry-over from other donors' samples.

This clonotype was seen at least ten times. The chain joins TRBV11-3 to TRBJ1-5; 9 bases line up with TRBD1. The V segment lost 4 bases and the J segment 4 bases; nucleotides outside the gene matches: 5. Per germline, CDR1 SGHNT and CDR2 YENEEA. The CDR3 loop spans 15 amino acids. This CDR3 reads CASSSDRGWNQPQHF. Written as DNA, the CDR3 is TGTGCCAGCAGCTCGGACAGGGGATGGAATCAGCCCCAGCATTTT.

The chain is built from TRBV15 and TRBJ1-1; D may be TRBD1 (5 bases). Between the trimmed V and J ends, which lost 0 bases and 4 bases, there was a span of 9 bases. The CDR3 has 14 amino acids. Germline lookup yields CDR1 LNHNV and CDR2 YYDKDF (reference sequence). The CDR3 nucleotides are TGTGCCACCAGCAGAGACAGGGCAGCCACTGAAGCTTTCTTT. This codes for CATSRDRAATEAFF.

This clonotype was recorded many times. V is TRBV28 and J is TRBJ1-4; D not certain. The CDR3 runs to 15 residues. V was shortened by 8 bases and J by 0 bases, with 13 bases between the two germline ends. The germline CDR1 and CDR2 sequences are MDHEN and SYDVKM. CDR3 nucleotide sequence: TGTGCCAGCCGGCGACGGTTTGCAACTAATGAAAAACTGTTTTTT. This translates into CASRRRFATNEKLFF.

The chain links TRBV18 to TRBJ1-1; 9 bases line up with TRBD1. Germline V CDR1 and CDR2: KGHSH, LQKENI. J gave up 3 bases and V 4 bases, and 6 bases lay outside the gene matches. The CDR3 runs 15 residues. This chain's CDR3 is CASSLYRTGDTEAFF. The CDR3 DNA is TGTGCCAGCTCACTTTACCGGACAGGGGACACTGAAGCTTTCTTT.

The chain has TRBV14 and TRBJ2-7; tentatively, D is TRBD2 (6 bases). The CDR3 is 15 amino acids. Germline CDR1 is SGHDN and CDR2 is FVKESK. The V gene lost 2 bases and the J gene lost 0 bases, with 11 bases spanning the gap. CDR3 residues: CASSQFSGVSYEQYF. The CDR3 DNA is TGTGCCAGCAGCCAATTTAGCGGTGTCTCCTACGAGCAGTACTTC.

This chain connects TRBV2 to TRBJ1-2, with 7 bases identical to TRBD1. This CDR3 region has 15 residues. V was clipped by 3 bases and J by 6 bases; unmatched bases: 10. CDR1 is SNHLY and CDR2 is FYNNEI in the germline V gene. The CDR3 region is CASSDPGTDKDGYTF. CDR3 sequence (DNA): TGTGCCAGCAGTGACCCGGGGACAGATAAGGATGGCTACACCTTC. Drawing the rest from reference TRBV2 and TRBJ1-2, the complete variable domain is EPEVTQTPSHQVTQMGQEVILRCVPISNHLYFYWYRQILGQKVEFLVSFYNNEISEKSEIFDDQFSVERPDGSNFTLKIRSTKLEDSAMYFCASSDPGTDKDGYTFGSGTRLTVV.

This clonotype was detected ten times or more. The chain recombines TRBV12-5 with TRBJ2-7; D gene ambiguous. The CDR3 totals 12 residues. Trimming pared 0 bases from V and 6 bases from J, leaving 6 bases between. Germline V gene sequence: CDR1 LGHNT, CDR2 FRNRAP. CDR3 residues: CASGLVNREQYF. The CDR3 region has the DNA TGTGCTAGTGGTTTGGTAAATCGCGAGCAGTACTTC.

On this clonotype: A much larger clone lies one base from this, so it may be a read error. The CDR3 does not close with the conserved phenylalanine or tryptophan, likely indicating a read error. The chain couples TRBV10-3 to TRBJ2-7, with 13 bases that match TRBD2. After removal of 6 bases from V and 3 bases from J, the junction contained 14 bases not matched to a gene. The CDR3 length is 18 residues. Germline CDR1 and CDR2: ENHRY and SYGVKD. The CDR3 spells CAISRLAGGLSGFYEQYL. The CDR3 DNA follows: TGTGCCATCAGCCGACTAGCGGGGGGCCTCTCCGGGTTCTACGAGCAGTACTTA.

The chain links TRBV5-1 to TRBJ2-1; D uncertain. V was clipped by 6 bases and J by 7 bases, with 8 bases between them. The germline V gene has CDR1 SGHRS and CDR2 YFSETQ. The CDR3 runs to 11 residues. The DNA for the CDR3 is TGCGCCAGCATAAGAGGAAATGAGCAGTTCTTC. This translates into CASIRGNEQFF.

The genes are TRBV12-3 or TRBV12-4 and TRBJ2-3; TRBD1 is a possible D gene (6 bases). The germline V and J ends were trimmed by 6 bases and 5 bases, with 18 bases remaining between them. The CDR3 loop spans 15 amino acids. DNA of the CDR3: TGTGCCAGCAGCCTCTGGGCGTCAGGGGTAGATACGCAGTATTTT. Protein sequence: CASSLWASGVDTQYF.

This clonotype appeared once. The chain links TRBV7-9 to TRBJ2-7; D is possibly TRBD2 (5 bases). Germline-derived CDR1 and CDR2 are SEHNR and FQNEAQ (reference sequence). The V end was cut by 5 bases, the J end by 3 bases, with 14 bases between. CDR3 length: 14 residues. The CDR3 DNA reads TGTGCCAGCAGCCCCCCACTGGAGGTCTACGAGCAGTACTTC. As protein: CASSPPLEVYEQYF.

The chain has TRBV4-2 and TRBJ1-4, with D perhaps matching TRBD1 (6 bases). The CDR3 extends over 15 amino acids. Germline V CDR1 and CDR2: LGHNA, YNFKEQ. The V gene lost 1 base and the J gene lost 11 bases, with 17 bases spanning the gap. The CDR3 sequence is CASSQVARGGEKLFF. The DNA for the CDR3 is TGTGCCAGCAGCCAAGTTGCCAGGGGCGGGGAGAAACTGTTTTTT.

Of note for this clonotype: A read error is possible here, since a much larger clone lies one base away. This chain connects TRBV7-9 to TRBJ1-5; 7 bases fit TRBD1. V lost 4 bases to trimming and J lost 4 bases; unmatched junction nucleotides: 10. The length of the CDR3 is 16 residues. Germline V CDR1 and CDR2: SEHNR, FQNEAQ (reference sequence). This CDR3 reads CASSSDRVGRNQPQHF. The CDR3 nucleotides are TGTGCCAGCAGCTCCGACAGGGTCGGGAGAAATCAGCCCCAGCATTTT.

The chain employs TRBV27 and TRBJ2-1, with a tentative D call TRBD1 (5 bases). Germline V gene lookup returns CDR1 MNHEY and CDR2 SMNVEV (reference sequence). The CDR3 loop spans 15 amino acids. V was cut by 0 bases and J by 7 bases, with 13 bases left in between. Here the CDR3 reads CASSLSKGPLNEQFF. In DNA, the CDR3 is TGTGCCAGCAGTTTATCGAAGGGGCCTTTGAATGAGCAGTTCTTC.

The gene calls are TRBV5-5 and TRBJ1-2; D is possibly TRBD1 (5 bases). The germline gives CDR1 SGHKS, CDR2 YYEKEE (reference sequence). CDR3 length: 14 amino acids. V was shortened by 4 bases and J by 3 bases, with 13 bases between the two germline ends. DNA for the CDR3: TGTGCCAGCAGCCCCGGGACCCTAGACTATGGCTACACCTTC. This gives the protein CASSPGTLDYGYTF.

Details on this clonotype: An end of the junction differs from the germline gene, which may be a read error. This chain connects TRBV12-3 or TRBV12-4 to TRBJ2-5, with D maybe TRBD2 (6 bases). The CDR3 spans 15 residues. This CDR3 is CASSLRWGVGETQHF. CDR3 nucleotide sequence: TGTGCCAGCAGTTTGAGGTGGGGGGTCGGAGAGACCCAGCACTTC.